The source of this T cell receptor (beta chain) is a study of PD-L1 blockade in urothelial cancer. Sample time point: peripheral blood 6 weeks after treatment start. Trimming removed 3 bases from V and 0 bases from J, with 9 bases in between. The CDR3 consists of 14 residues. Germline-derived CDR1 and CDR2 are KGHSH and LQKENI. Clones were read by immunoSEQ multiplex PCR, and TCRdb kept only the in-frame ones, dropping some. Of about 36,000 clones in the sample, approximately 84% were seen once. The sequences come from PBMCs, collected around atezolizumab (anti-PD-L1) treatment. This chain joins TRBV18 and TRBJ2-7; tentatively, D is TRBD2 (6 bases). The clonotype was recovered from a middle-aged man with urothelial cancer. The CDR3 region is CASSPYGSSYEQYF. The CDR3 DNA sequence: TGTGCCAGCTCACCGTACGGGAGCTCCTACGAGCAGTACTTC.